This is a list of T cell receptor beta chains from one sample in a study of T cells in Graves' hyperthyroidism and ophthalmopathy. Via MiXCR, TCRdb re-called the multiplex PCR reads, giving one row per CDR3 protein. The sample has almost 250,000 distinct CDR3 sequences; approximately 25% are singletons. Sequencing was carried out using blood. All receptors derive from a woman aged 40-49 years with Graves' ophthalmopathy. Both conserved end residues are part of each CDR3. The D gene is left open where the match is weak. For some rows the clone size is stated as once, few or many, or as a class when expanded; others skip it.

CDR3 length,J gene,V gene,clone size,D gene,CDR3 DNA,CDR3 protein
15,TRBJ2-5,TRBV4-1,NA,TRBD1,TGCGCCAGCAGCCAACTGACAGGGGGCGGTGAGACCCAGTACTTC,CASSQLTGGGETQYF
13,TRBJ1-5,TRBV12-3/TRBV12-4,NA,NA,TGTGCCAGCAGAGAGGGGAGCAATCAGCCCCAGCATTTT,CASREGSNQPQHF
14,TRBJ1-1,TRBV5-4,many,NA,TGTGCCAGCAGCTTACAGGGCCAGAACACTGAAGCTTTCTTT,CASSLQGQNTEAFF
13,TRBJ2-5,TRBV20-1,many,NA,TGCAGTGCTAGAGATTTGGGGCGGGAGACCCAGTACTTC,CSARDLGRETQYF
11,TRBJ2-7,TRBV27,NA,NA,TGTGCCAGCTCTTGGGGGAGCGAGCAGTACTTC,CASSWGSEQYF
14,TRBJ2-5,TRBV12-3/TRBV12-4,NA,TRBD2,TGTGCCAGCAGCTTTACTAGCGGAGTAGAGACCCAGTACTTC,CASSFTSGVETQYF
15,TRBJ2-5,TRBV4-1,many,NA,TGCGCCAGCAGCCCACAGGTCCATCAACAAGAGACCCAGTACTTC,CASSPQVHQQETQYF
15,TRBJ2-5,TRBV6-5,many,TRBD2,TGTGCCAGCAGATTCGGACTAGCGAGCCAAGAGACCCAGTACTTC,CASRFGLASQETQYF
15,TRBJ1-5,TRBV6-1,NA,TRBD1,TGTGCCAGCAGCCCCGGACAGGGGGCGCGGCAGCCCCAGCATTTT,CASSPGQGARQPQHF
13,TRBJ2-7,TRBV28,many,TRBD2,TGTGCCAGCAGGGCTAGCGGTTACTACGAGCAGTACTTC,CASRASGYYEQYF
15,TRBJ1-1,TRBV6-1,NA,TRBD1,TGTGCCAGCAGAGAAGGGACAGGGGGCACCACTGAAGCTTTCTTT,CASREGTGGTTEAFF
12,TRBJ1-1,TRBV6-1,NA,TRBD1,TGTGCCAGCAGTGGGACAGGGAATGAAGCTTTCTTT,CASSGTGNEAFF
11,TRBJ2-5,TRBV20-1,few,NA,TGCAGTGCTAGATCTCAAGAGACCCAGTACTTC,CSARSQETQYF
18,TRBJ1-1,TRBV12-3/TRBV12-4,NA,NA,TGTGCCAGCAGTTTCTGGGCAGCCACTCTTAACGTGGACACTGAAGCTTTCTTT,CASSFWAATLNVDTEAFF
15,TRBJ1-1,TRBV3-1,NA,NA,TGTGCCAGCAGCCAAGGTCGAGGGGGGAACACTGAAGCTTTCTTT,CASSQGRGGNTEAFF
17,TRBJ2-7,TRBV5-1,many,NA,TGCGCCAGCAGCTTGGCCGTGAGGGGAGGTTCCCATTACGAGCAGTACTTC,CASSLAVRGGSHYEQYF
13,TRBJ1-2,TRBV20-1,many,NA,TGCAGTGCCCCCAGGGCCTACAACTATGGCTACACCTTC,CSAPRAYNYGYTF
16,TRBJ2-2,TRBV28,many,TRBD1,TGTGCCAGCAGTTTTTTTAACAGGGGGCTAACCGGGGAGCTGTTTTTT,CASSFFNRGLTGELFF
14,TRBJ2-6,TRBV29-1,many,NA,TGCAGCGTTCAGGCAATCTCTGGGGCCAACGTCCTGACTTTC,CSVQAISGANVLTF
16,TRBJ1-1,TRBV7-2,many,NA,TGTGCCAGCACCCGAATTGGGGGAGCTATGAACACTGAAGCTTTCTTT,CASTRIGGAMNTEAFF
11,TRBJ2-1,TRBV24-1,NA,NA,TGTGCCACCAGTGCCCTAAATGAGCAGTTCTTC,CATSALNEQFF
13,TRBJ1-2,TRBV12-3/TRBV12-4,many,NA,TGTGCCAGCTCCGGGGGAGCTAACTATGGCTACACCTTC,CASSGGANYGYTF
13,TRBJ2-5,TRBV2,many,NA,TGTGCCAGCAGTGAAAGAGGGGAAGAGACCCAGTACTTC,CASSERGEETQYF
13,TRBJ1-1,TRBV6-2/TRBV6-3,many,NA,TGTGCCAGCAGTTACCAGGAGAACACTGAAGCTTTCTTT,CASSYQENTEAFF
16,TRBJ2-7,TRBV10-3,many,TRBD2,TGTGCCATCAGTGATAGAGAGGGACTAGGGACTTACGAGCAGTACTTC,CAISDREGLGTYEQYF
13,TRBJ1-2,TRBV7-9,many,NA,TGTGCCAGCAGCTTATCGGCGGAACGGGGCTACACCTTC,CASSLSAERGYTF
17,TRBJ2-5,TRBV9,many,TRBD2,TGTGCCAGCAGCGCACTAGCGGGAGGTTTGAGCGGAGAGACCCAGTACTTC,CASSALAGGLSGETQYF
14,TRBJ2-5,TRBV2,many,TRBD1,TGTGCCAGCGTTGCCGACAGGGGCAGGGAGACCCAGTACTTC,CASVADRGRETQYF
11,TRBJ1-2,TRBV19,few,NA,TGTGCCAGTAGTATAGGAGTTGGCTACACCTTC,CASSIGVGYTF
12,TRBJ2-7,TRBV28,many,NA,TGTGCCAGCAACGTACTAGATCGCGAGCAGTACTTC,CASNVLDREQYF
14,TRBJ1-3,TRBV12-3/TRBV12-4,NA,NA,TGTGCCAGCAGGCTAGAAAAATCTGGAAACACCATATATTTT,CASRLEKSGNTIYF
13,TRBJ2-7,TRBV6-5,many,TRBD2,TGTGCCGCGACGGGGGGGACAAAATACGAGCAGTACTTC,CAATGGTKYEQYF
12,TRBJ1-5,TRBV10-3,many,NA,TGTGCCATCAGTGAGCCTGATCAGCCCCAGCATTTT,CAISEPDQPQHF
15,TRBJ1-5,TRBV19,many,NA,TGTGCCAGTAGTATAGTTGGAGAGAGCAATCAGCCCCAGCATTTT,CASSIVGESNQPQHF
13,TRBJ1-1,TRBV28,many,NA,TGTGCCAGCAGTCTGTGGGGGAACACTGAAGCTTTCTTT,CASSLWGNTEAFF
14,TRBJ2-7,TRBV7-8,few,NA,TGTGCCAGCAGCCCGACTAGAGGAAGTTACGAGCAGTACTTC,CASSPTRGSYEQYF
12,TRBJ2-7,TRBV18,many,NA,TGTGCCAGCTCACCAAGAACAATGGAGCAGTACTTC,CASSPRTMEQYF
18,TRBJ1-5,TRBV12-3/TRBV12-4,NA,TRBD1,TGTGCCAGCAGTTCGAGGGACAGGGTAAGCGGTGAGGTACAGCCCCAGCATTTT,CASSSRDRVSGEVQPQHF
13,TRBJ2-7,TRBV6-5,many,NA,TGTGCCAGCATAAATAGCGCCACCTACGAGCAGTACTTC,CASINSATYEQYF
15,TRBJ1-2,TRBV28,many,NA,TGTGCCAGCAGTTTAAAAGTGTCAGGGCCCTATGGCTACACCTTC,CASSLKVSGPYGYTF
17,TRBJ2-6,TRBV11-2,many,NA,TGTGCCATCCAGGGTGGGCGGGGGACAGCTGGGGCCAACGTCCTGACTTTC,CAIQGGRGTAGANVLTF
13,TRBJ2-5,TRBV4-1,many,NA,TGCGCCAGCAGCATAGCGGCCCCAGAGACCCAGTACTTC,CASSIAAPETQYF
14,TRBJ2-5,TRBV10-2,many,TRBD2,TGCGCCAGCACTAAAATAGCGGGAGCAGAGACCCAGTACTTC,CASTKIAGAETQYF
13,TRBJ1-5,TRBV6-5,few,NA,TGTGCCAGCAGTAACGGCTTAGATCAGCCCCAGCATTTT,CASSNGLDQPQHF
17,TRBJ1-5,TRBV28,many,NA,TGTGCCAGCAGGGCCTCCGGGGCCAAGAATGGTCGACAGCCCCAGCATTTT,CASRASGAKNGRQPQHF
14,TRBJ2-4,TRBV28,many,NA,TGTGCCAGCAGTTCGGCGGGGCCCAAAAACATTCAGTACTTC,CASSSAGPKNIQYF
15,TRBJ1-5,TRBV10-3,many,TRBD1,TGTGCCATCAGTGAGGACAGGGGGGGAAATCAGCCCCAGCATTTT,CAISEDRGGNQPQHF
13,TRBJ1-6,TRBV6-1,many,NA,TGTGCCAGCAGTGTTGGTTTTGACTCACCCCTCCACTTT,CASSVGFDSPLHF
12,TRBJ2-7,TRBV29-1,many,NA,TGCAGCGCAGATGTTACCCGCTACGAGCAGTACTTC,CSADVTRYEQYF
15,TRBJ2-2,TRBV9,many,NA,TGTGCCAGCAGCGTAGGAGAATCAAACACCGGGGAGCTGTTTTTT,CASSVGESNTGELFF
20,TRBJ2-2,TRBV4-2,few,TRBD2,TGTGCCAGCAGCCAAGTCCCTGTCTGGACTAGCGGGAGTGGCACCGGGGAGCTGTTTTTT,CASSQVPVWTSGSGTGELFF
15,TRBJ2-7,TRBV7-6,many,NA,TGTGCCAGCAGCCGACTAGAAGGGGTCGCGTACGAGCAGTACTTC,CASSRLEGVAYEQYF
17,TRBJ2-7,TRBV5-1,NA,TRBD2,TGCGCCAGCAGCTTGGCAGGGACTAGCGGTACATCCTACGAGCAGTACTTC,CASSLAGTSGTSYEQYF